This is a list of T cell receptor beta chains from one sample in a study of beta chain features in type 1 diabetes. Profiled with immunoSEQ multiplex PCR; TCRdb holds only in-frame clones, not every one. Here the sample spans some 900,000 clones, about a sixth being singletons. The sequencing input was naive CD4+ T cells from blood. These receptor sequences come from a woman between 18 and 29 years old in good health. Both conserved end residues are part of each CDR3. D genes are given only for firm matches. The size entry is marked missing in some rows and otherwise reads once, few, many or a size class.

abundance | d_gene | j_gene | v_gene | CDR3aa | CDR3nt
few | NA | TRBJ1-2 | TRBV6-1 | CASSGQGYGGYTF | TGTGCCAGCAGTGGTCAGGGGTACGGCGGCTACACCTTC
NA | TRBD1 | TRBJ1-5 | TRBV19 | CASSVPGQGFNQPQHF | TGTGCCAGTAGTGTACCGGGACAGGGTTTCAATCAGCCCCAGCATTTT
NA | NA | TRBJ2-3 | TRBV7-3 | CASSAPGGTQYF | TGTGCCAGCAGCGCCCCTGGTGGTACGCAGTATTTT
few | TRBD2 | TRBJ2-2 | TRBV7-2 | CASSGSGTSGRFTGELFF | TGTGCCAGCAGCGGCTCCGGGACTAGCGGGAGGTTCACCGGGGAGCTGTTTTTT
NA | NA | TRBJ2-3 | TRBV19 | CASSKSRGDTQYF | TGTGCCAGTAGTAAGTCTCGGGGAGATACGCAGTATTTT
few | NA | TRBJ2-2 | TRBV6-5 | CASSSYTGELFF | TGTGCCAGCAGTTCTTACACCGGGGAGCTGTTTTTT
few | NA | TRBJ2-5 | TRBV2 | CASKGQETQYF | TGTGCCAGCAAGGGGCAAGAGACCCAGTACTTC
few | NA | TRBJ2-3 | TRBV15 | CATSKRGTSTDTQYF | TGTGCCACCAGCAAACGGGGGACTAGCACAGATACGCAGTATTTT
NA | NA | TRBJ2-5 | TRBV2 | CASSVGFGTQYF | TGTGCCAGCAGTGTGGGATTCGGGACCCAGTACTTC
NA | TRBD1 | TRBJ2-7 | TRBV5-6 | CASSSQRQGNMLGEQYF | TGTGCCAGCAGCTCGCAAAGACAGGGGAATATGTTAGGCGAGCAGTACTTC
NA | TRBD2 | TRBJ2-7 | TRBV4-1 | CASSQGAGLAYEQYF | TGCGCCAGCAGCCAAGGTGCGGGACTAGCCTACGAGCAGTACTTC
few | NA | TRBJ2-2 | TRBV7-9 | CASSGDQNTGELFF | TGTGCCAGCAGCGGGGACCAGAACACCGGGGAGCTGTTTTTT
few | NA | TRBJ2-1 | TRBV2 | CASSDLDTGDNEQFF | TGTGCCAGCAGTGATCTGGACACAGGTGACAATGAGCAGTTCTTC
NA | TRBD2 | TRBJ2-7 | TRBV14 | CASSQALLVLADRYEQYF | TGTGCCAGCAGCCAAGCCTTATTGGTACTAGCGGATCGCTACGAGCAGTACTTC
few | NA | TRBJ1-4 | TRBV6-6 | CASTPRAFNEKLFF | TGTGCCAGCACCCCTAGGGCCTTTAATGAAAAACTGTTTTTT
few | NA | TRBJ2-3 | TRBV6-1 | CASSEGLAGTDTQYF | TGTGCCAGCAGTGAGGGCCTTGCTGGCACAGATACGCAGTATTTT
NA | TRBD1 | TRBJ2-5 | TRBV11-2 | CASSDTGGWETQYF | TGTGCCAGCAGCGACACAGGGGGCTGGGAGACCCAGTACTTC
NA | TRBD2 | TRBJ2-5 | TRBV29-1 | CSVTSGLETQYF | TGCAGCGTGACTAGCGGGTTAGAGACCCAGTACTTC
NA | NA | TRBJ2-7 | TRBV7-2 | CVSSLGSGSYYEQYF | TGTGTCAGCAGCTTAGGGTCCGGGAGTTATTACGAGCAGTACTTC
few | NA | TRBJ1-5 | TRBV6-7 | CASSRGQKWSQHF | TGTGCCAGCTCCAGGGGACAAAAATGGTCCCAGCATTTT
NA | NA | TRBJ1-3 | TRBV15 | CATSKGQSGNTIYF | TGTGCCACCAGCAAGGGACAATCTGGAAACACCATATATTTT
few | NA | TRBJ2-4 | TRBV7-2 | CASSLGRFVGSNIQYF | TGTGCCAGCAGCTTAGGTCGTTTTGTAGGGAGTAACATTCAGTACTTC
NA | TRBD1 | TRBJ1-1 | TRBV28 | CASSLWAGGRMAPEAFF | TGTGCCAGCAGTTTGTGGGCAGGGGGCCGAATGGCTCCTGAAGCTTTCTTT
NA | NA | TRBJ1-1 | TRBV2 | CASKFWDNTEAFF | TGTGCCAGCAAGTTCTGGGATAACACTGAAGCTTTCTTT
NA | NA | TRBJ2-3 | TRBV7-2 | CASSLGDNTDTQYF | TGTGCCAGCAGCTTAGGGGACAATACAGATACGCAGTATTTT
few | TRBD1 | TRBJ1-5 | TRBV18 | CASSPGDSTGPQHF | TGTGCCAGCTCACCCGGGGACAGCACTGGGCCCCAGCATTTT
NA | NA | TRBJ2-7 | TRBV7-8 | CASSLVTSDPYEQYF | TGTGCCAGCAGCTTAGTGACTAGTGATCCCTACGAGCAGTACTTC
few | NA | TRBJ1-5 | TRBV18 | CASSPSADFLPQHF | TGTGCCAGCTCACCATCGGCAGACTTTTTGCCCCAGCATTTT
NA | TRBD2 | TRBJ2-7 | TRBV10-3 | CAISGASGSSSAYEQYF | TGTGCCATCAGTGGGGCTAGCGGGAGCTCCTCTGCCTACGAGCAGTACTTC
NA | NA | TRBJ2-4 | TRBV4-1 | CASSQTTWGSSSFLAKNIQYF | TGCGCCAGCAGCCAGACGACATGGGGGTCTTCATCTTTCCTAGCCAAAAACATTCAGTACTTC
few | NA | TRBJ2-3 | TRBV4-1 | CASSQVFGTNTQYF | TGCGCCAGCAGCCAAGTTTTCGGCACGAATACGCAGTATTTT
few | TRBD2 | TRBJ2-3 | TRBV7-9 | CASSLLADPRADTQYF | TGTGCCAGCAGCTTGCTAGCGGATCCGAGGGCAGATACGCAGTATTTT
NA | NA | TRBJ2-7 | TRBV5-4 | CASSFRGSYEQYF | TGTGCCAGCAGCTTCCGAGGATCCTACGAGCAGTACTTC
NA | NA | TRBJ2-7 | TRBV6-5 | CASSPKRLGLSEQYF | TGTGCCAGCAGTCCCAAGAGGCTAGGTCTAAGCGAGCAGTACTTC
NA | NA | TRBJ2-7 | TRBV28 | CASSFLSYEQYF | TGTGCCAGCAGTTTTCTGTCCTACGAGCAGTACTTC
few | NA | TRBJ2-5 | TRBV14 | CASSQDLSGTQYF | TGTGCCAGCAGCCAAGATCTTTCAGGGACCCAGTACTTC
NA | TRBD2 | TRBJ2-1 | TRBV11-2 | CASSLTSGSYNEQFF | TGTGCCAGCAGCCTAACTAGCGGTTCTTACAATGAGCAGTTCTTC
few | NA | TRBJ2-6 | TRBV10-3 | CAISDLRLPFGGANVLTF | TGTGCCATCAGTGATCTCAGGCTTCCGTTCGGTGGGGCCAACGTCCTGACTTTC
few | NA | TRBJ2-1 | TRBV7-8 | CASSLALYVWNGQFF | TGTGCCAGCAGCTTAGCGTTATATGTGTGGAATGGGCAGTTCTTC